These T cell receptor beta chains were read from a single sample in a study of blood T cell repertoires in COVID-19. Profiled with immunoSEQ multiplex PCR; TCRdb holds only in-frame clones, not every one. The sample consists of some 130,000 clones, more than 75% of them appearing once. The sequenced material came from peripheral blood. All receptors come from a man older than 75 with acute or convalescent COVID-19. The CDR3 runs from the conserved cysteine through the conserved F or W. The D gene is left open where the match is weak. The size entry is marked missing in some rows and otherwise reads once, few, many or a size class.

v_call	clone_size	j_call	d_call	cdr3_aa	cdr3_nt
TRBV7-2	.	TRBJ1-6	.	CASAGAASYNSPLHF	TGTGCCAGCGCGGGGGCCGCCTCATATAATTCACCCCTCCACTTT
TRBV29-1	.	TRBJ1-2	TRBD1	CSVERQDLGQGGIYGYTF	TGCAGCGTTGAACGACAGGATTTAGGACAGGGGGGGATTTATGGCTACACCTTC
TRBV3-1/TRBV3-2	.	TRBJ1-1	.	CASSQKGRGGFSEAFF	TGTGCCAGCAGCCAAAAAGGGAGGGGGGGATTTTCTGAAGCTTTCTTT
TRBV7-2	few	TRBJ1-6	.	CASSLARSSYNSPLHF	TGTGCCAGCAGCCTGGCTCGCAGCTCCTATAATTCACCCCTCCACTTT
TRBV24-1	.	TRBJ2-2	TRBD1	CATRTGATGELFF	TGTGCCACCCGGACAGGGGCCACCGGGGAGCTGTTTTTT
TRBV6-2/TRBV6-3	.	TRBJ2-7	TRBD2	CASSPSVAGSYEQYF	TGTGCCAGCAGCCCCAGTGTAGCGGGATCCTACGAGCAGTACTTC
TRBV27	.	TRBJ1-6	TRBD1	CASSWGDRVGSPLHF	TGTGCCAGCAGTTGGGGGGACAGGGTTGGTTCACCCCTCCACTTT
TRBV7-8	.	TRBJ1-1	.	CASRRAGNTEAFF	TGTGCCAGCAGGCGGGCTGGGAACACTGAAGCTTTCTTT
TRBV6-1	.	TRBJ2-5	.	CASSESVPTGTGTQYF	TGTGCCAGCAGTGAATCTGTCCCTACAGGGACCGGGACCCAGTACTTC
TRBV13	.	TRBJ2-1	TRBD2	CASSFGSSGYNEQFF	TGTGCCAGCAGCTTTGGCTCTAGCGGGTACAATGAGCAGTTCTTC
TRBV5-4	.	TRBJ2-3	.	CASSLREGLTDTQYF	TGTGCCAGCAGCCTCCGTGAGGGCCTCACAGATACGCAGTATTTT
TRBV6-5	few	TRBJ1-4	TRBD1	CASRKPGQSNEKLFF	TGTGCCAGCAGAAAACCGGGACAGAGTAATGAAAAACTGTTTTTT
TRBV30	.	TRBJ1-3	.	CAWSQSGGNSGNTIYF	TGTGCCTGGAGTCAGAGTGGGGGGAACTCTGGAAACACCATATATTTT
TRBV27	.	TRBJ2-7	.	CASSLTGSWEQYF	TGTGCCAGCAGTTTGACAGGCAGCTGGGAGCAGTACTTC
TRBV7-3	.	TRBJ2-4	TRBD1	CASSSTGGMDIQYF	TGTGCCAGCAGCTCGACAGGGGGCATGGACATTCAGTACTTC
TRBV2	.	TRBJ1-4	.	CASTLLHATNEKLFF	TGTGCCAGCACCCTACTACACGCAACTAATGAAAAACTGTTTTTT
TRBV2	few	TRBJ1-1	.	CASNPRTQDTEAFF	TGTGCCAGCAACCCAAGGACACAGGACACTGAAGCTTTCTTT
TRBV28	.	TRBJ2-4	TRBD2	CASSYSGGRGNIQYF	TGTGCCAGCAGTTACAGCGGGGGGAGAGGGAACATTCAGTACTTC
TRBV25-1	.	TRBJ1-6	.	CASTRGWDSPLHF	TGTGCCAGCACCAGGGGTTGGGATTCACCCCTCCACTTT
TRBV6-5	once	TRBJ2-3	.	CASNRSPRDTQYF	TGTGCCAGCAATAGAAGCCCTAGAGATACGCAGTATTTT
TRBV5-6	few	TRBJ2-6	.	CASSSVSGANVLTF	TGTGCCAGCAGCTCCGTTTCTGGGGCCAACGTCCTGACTTTC
TRBV5-1	.	TRBJ2-2	.	CASSFWTATGELFF	TGCGCCAGCAGCTTCTGGACTGCAACCGGGGAGCTGTTTTTT
TRBV7-2	.	TRBJ2-5	TRBD2	CASSPRTSGPSGTQYF	TGTGCCAGCAGCCCTAGGACTAGCGGGCCCTCGGGGACCCAGTACTTC
TRBV25-1	.	TRBJ1-2	TRBD1	CASGSGTVGGYTF	TGTGCCAGCGGCTCCGGGACAGTGGGAGGCTACACCTTC
TRBV28	.	TRBJ1-2	TRBD1	CASSPGTGGWVNYGYTF	TGTGCCAGCAGTCCGGGGACAGGGGGCTGGGTAAACTATGGCTACACCTTC
TRBV7-6	.	TRBJ2-3	TRBD2	CASSLPTSASTDTQYF	TGTGCCAGCAGCTTACCGACTAGCGCAAGCACAGATACGCAGTATTTT
TRBV6-5	.	TRBJ1-3	TRBD1	CASSYSGDRGGNTIYF	TGTGCCAGCAGTTACTCGGGGGACAGGGGCGGAAACACCATATATTTT
TRBV27	.	TRBJ2-2	TRBD2	CASSSRVAGGRGTGELFF	TGTGCCAGCAGCTCGCGAGTAGCGGGGGGGCGAGGCACCGGGGAGCTGTTTTTT
TRBV10-3	.	TRBJ2-2	TRBD2	CASRGGPRGELFF	TGTGCCAGTCGGGGGGGCCCCCGCGGGGAGCTGTTTTTT
TRBV19	few	TRBJ1-5	.	CASTGGATNQPQHF	TGTGCCAGTACAGGAGGGGCTACTAATCAGCCCCAGCATTTT
TRBV18	few	TRBJ1-1	.	CASCEIPNTEAFF	TGTGCCAGCTGCGAGATCCCGAACACTGAAGCTTTCTTT
TRBV5-1	.	TRBJ2-7	.	CASSAQGLKPYEQYF	TGCGCCAGCAGCGCCCAGGGGTTGAAGCCCTACGAGCAGTACTTC
TRBV10-3	.	TRBJ1-1	.	CAISDGLPGGAFF	TGTGCCATCAGTGATGGACTCCCCGGCGGCGCTTTCTTT
TRBV6-5	.	TRBJ1-1	.	CASSSEHMNTEAFF	TGTGCCAGCAGTTCAGAACACATGAACACTGAAGCTTTCTTT
TRBV2	few	TRBJ1-2	TRBD1	CASSATGEANYGYTF	TGTGCCAGCAGTGCGACAGGGGAAGCTAACTATGGCTACACCTTC
TRBV5-1	.	TRBJ1-2	.	CASSATGFYGYTF	TGCGCCAGCAGCGCCACGGGTTTCTATGGCTACACCTTC
TRBV7-2	few	TRBJ1-6	TRBD1	CASSLGQGDRSPLHF	TGTGCCAGCAGCTTAGGACAGGGGGATAGATCACCCCTCCACTTT
TRBV30	few	TRBJ1-5	.	CAWSRQDNQPQHF	TGTGCCTGGAGTCGACAGGACAATCAGCCCCAGCATTTT
TRBV3-1/TRBV3-2	few	TRBJ1-1	.	CASSQRYTEAFF	TGTGCCAGCAGCCAGAGGTACACTGAAGCTTTCTTT
TRBV7-9	few	TRBJ1-4	.	CASSLKGPEKLFF	TGTGCCAGCAGCTTAAAGGGGCCTGAAAAACTGTTTTTT
TRBV2	.	TRBJ1-4	.	CASRGDRVGEKLFF	TGTGCCAGCAGGGGAGACCGCGTGGGAGAAAAACTGTTTTTT
TRBV2	.	TRBJ2-3	.	CASSEDSSTDTQYF	TGTGCCAGCAGTGAGGACAGTTCCACAGATACGCAGTATTTT
TRBV27	.	TRBJ2-3	TRBD1	CASSSVRTGAPDTQYF	TGTGCCAGCAGTTCTGTCAGGACAGGGGCTCCAGATACGCAGTATTTT
TRBV28	.	TRBJ2-3	.	CASSSRAPGNTDTQYF	TGTGCCAGCAGTTCCCGGGCACCCGGGAACACAGATACGCAGTATTTT
TRBV4-3	.	TRBJ2-1	TRBD1	CASSQADRVGNEQFF	TGCGCCAGCAGCCAAGCTGACAGGGTCGGCAATGAGCAGTTCTTC
TRBV5-6	.	TRBJ1-5	.	CASSLGVRGNQPQHF	TGTGCCAGCAGCTTGGGGGTGAGGGGCAATCAGCCCCAGCATTTT
TRBV28	few	TRBJ1-2	TRBD1	CASSSPTQGNYGYTF	TGTGCCAGCAGTTCCCCAACACAGGGGAACTATGGCTACACCTTC
TRBV7-9	.	TRBJ2-7	.	CASSSGSPEQYF	TGTGCCAGCAGCTCAGGGTCTCCCGAGCAGTACTTC
TRBV11-2	.	TRBJ1-1	.	CASSFQGKGTEAFF	TGTGCCAGCAGCTTCCAGGGCAAAGGTACTGAAGCTTTCTTT
TRBV3-1/TRBV3-2	once	TRBJ1-4	TRBD1	CASSQSGTGLTTNEKLFF	TGTGCCAGCAGCCAATCCGGGACAGGACTCACAACTAATGAAAAACTGTTTTTT
TRBV5-1	.	TRBJ2-2	.	CASSGFSSNTGELFF	TGCGCCAGCAGTGGCTTCTCCTCGAACACCGGGGAGCTGTTTTTT
TRBV6-5	.	TRBJ1-6	.	CASTSGIRAPLHF	TGTGCCAGCACCTCGGGAATTCGGGCACCCCTCCACTTT
TRBV3-1/TRBV3-2	few	TRBJ2-3	.	CASSQDIGESADTQYF	TGTGCCAGCAGCCAAGATATCGGGGAAAGCGCAGATACGCAGTATTTT
TRBV19	.	TRBJ1-1	.	CASSTPRQALNTEAFF	TGTGCCAGTAGTACCCCCCGACAGGCCTTGAACACTGAAGCTTTCTTT
TRBV14	.	TRBJ2-5	TRBD2	CASSLGLDGTQYF	TGTGCCAGCAGCTTAGGACTAGATGGGACCCAGTACTTC
TRBV15	once	TRBJ2-1	.	CATSRSLREQFF	TGTGCCACCAGCAGGTCTTTGAGAGAGCAGTTCTTC
TRBV9	.	TRBJ2-3	.	CASSPSGLSTDTQYF	TGTGCCAGCAGCCCCTCAGGTCTTAGCACAGATACGCAGTATTTT
TRBV7-2	.	TRBJ2-3	.	CASSPPTGDTQYF	TGTGCCAGCAGTCCGCCCACGGGAGATACGCAGTATTTT
TRBV28	.	TRBJ2-7	TRBD2	CASSFAGGLYEQYF	TGTGCCAGCAGTTTCGCGGGGGGTCTCTACGAGCAGTACTTC
TRBV18	few	TRBJ1-1	TRBD1	CASSPPGTGGTEAFF	TGTGCCAGCTCACCTCCCGGGACAGGGGGCACTGAAGCTTTCTTT